Below are 6 T cell receptor beta chains sequenced from a single sample in a study of cytomegalovirus exposure and HLA in healthy donors. 13 Jbeta primers and 60 Vbeta primers were used for the PCR. Here immunoSEQ multiplex PCR was the method, and the copy in TCRdb shows in-frame clones only, minus some. The data show 150,000 to 200,000 clones, 68% seen once. The specimen was PBMCs. These receptor sequences come from a man aged 30-40 years in good health and CMV-seropositive.

A few counts support this clone. The genes are TRBV7-2 and TRBJ2-3; D might be TRBD1 (6 bases). This CDR3 has 13 residues. The germline V gene has CDR1 SGHTA and CDR2 FQGNSA. Trimming shortened V by 4 bases and J by 8 bases, and 13 bases separated the two germline ends. CDR3 DNA sequence: TGTGCCAGCAGCTCTAAGGTCAGGGGTACGCAGTATTTT. It specifies CASSSKVRGTQYF. The full variable domain, completed using reference TRBV7-2 and TRBJ2-3, is GAGVSQSPSNKVTEKGKDVELRCDPISGHTALYWYRQSLGQGLEFLIYFQGNSAPDKSGLPSDRFSAERTGGSVSTLTIQRTQQEDSAVYLCASSSKVRGTQYFGPGTRLTVL.

Remarks on this clone: A read error may account for a junction end that differs from germline. The rearrangement uses TRBV7-9 and TRBJ1-3, with TRBD1 identical over 7 bases. Germline CDR1 and CDR2: SEHNR and FQNEAQ (reference sequence). The CDR3 consists of 16 residues. The CDR3 protein is CSSSLGGSSSGNTIYF. CDR3 bases: TGTTCCAGCAGCTTAGGGGGCTCCAGCTCTGGAAACACCATATATTTT.

The rearrangement uses TRBV2 and TRBJ2-5; TRBD1 matches 7 bases. The germline V gene encodes CDR1 SNHLY and CDR2 FYNNEI. J lost 1 base, V lost 7 bases, and 6 bases had no gene match. The CDR3 extends over 14 amino acids. The DNA for the CDR3 is TGTGCCAGCAATGAGGGGGCAGTCCAAGAGACCCAGTACTTC. Residues: CASNEGAVQETQYF. Complete variable domain (other parts from reference TRBV2 and TRBJ2-5): EPEVTQTPSHQVTQMGQEVILRCVPISNHLYFYWYRQILGQKVEFLVSFYNNEISEKSEIFDDQFSVERPDGSNFTLKIRSTKLEDSAMYFCASNEGAVQETQYFGPGTRLLVL.

The V and J genes are TRBV19 and TRBJ1-1, with D unclear. With 5 bases removed from V and 4 bases from J, the gap between germline ends came to 14 bases. From germline, CDR1 is LNHDA and CDR2 SQIVND (reference sequence). CDR3 length equals 14 residues. The CDR3 loop is CASSQTNRGTEAFF. The CDR3 bases are TGTGCCAGTAGTCAGACTAATCGGGGCACTGAAGCTTTCTTT.

The chain is built from TRBV15 and TRBJ2-3; perhaps TRBD2 as D (7 bases). Deletions cut 4 bases from V and 5 bases from J, with 19 bases between. The CDR3 has 16 residues. Germline assignment: CDR1 LNHNV and CDR2 YYDKDF (reference sequence). The CDR3 DNA reads TGTGCCACCAGCATTCCCTCGGCGGGGGCTCGAGATACGCAGTATTTT. It codes for CATSIPSAGARDTQYF.

The chain employs TRBV6-5 and TRBJ2-2, with D perhaps matching TRBD2 (5 bases). CDR3 size: 13 residues. Germline-derived CDR1 and CDR2 are MNHEY and SVGAGI. Trimming took 5 bases from V and 5 from J, leaving 9 bases between them. The CDR3 loop is CASSEWETGELFF. DNA of the CDR3: TGTGCCAGCAGTGAATGGGAGACCGGGGAGCTGTTTTTT.